This TCR beta chain was sequenced during a study of cytomegalovirus exposure and HLA in healthy donors. Findings and caveats of the study: Analyzed later, most CMV-associated TCR beta chains appeared HLA-restricted.

Use of 60 Vbeta and 13 Jbeta primers characterized the PCR. Assay: immunoSEQ multiplex PCR; the TCRdb copy retains only in-frame clones and omits some. The sample has about 130,000 clones, about 71% seen once. The CDR3 contains 13 residues. Germline values: CDR1 SQVTM, CDR2 ANQGSEA. With 1 base clipped from V and 1 base from J, the junction kept 0 bases outside the gene matches. Details on this clone: Antigen specificity is unknown. Other nucleotide sequences from this sample produce the same CDR3.

The source of this sequence is a woman aged 55-75 years in good health and CMV-seropositive. Sequencing was done on a sample of PBMCs. The chain links TRBV29-1 to TRBJ1-1; 7 bases are shared with TRBD1. For the CDR3, the DNA is TGCAGCGTTGAAGGGACAGGGAACACTGAAGCTTTCTTT. Amino acid sequence: CSVEGTGNTEAFF.